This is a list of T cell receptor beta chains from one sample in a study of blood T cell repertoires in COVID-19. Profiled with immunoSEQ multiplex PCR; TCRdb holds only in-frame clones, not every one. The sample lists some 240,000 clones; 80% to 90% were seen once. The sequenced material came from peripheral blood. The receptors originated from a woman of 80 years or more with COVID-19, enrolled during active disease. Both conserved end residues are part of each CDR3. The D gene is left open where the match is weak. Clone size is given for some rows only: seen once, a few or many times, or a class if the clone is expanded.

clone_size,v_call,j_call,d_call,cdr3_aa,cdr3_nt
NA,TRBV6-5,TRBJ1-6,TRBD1,CASRGTASGAPLHF,TGTGCCAGCAGGGGGACAGCGTCAGGGGCACCCCTCCACTTT
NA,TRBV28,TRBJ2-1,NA,CATGINYNEQFF,TGTGCCACCGGGATTAACTACAATGAGCAGTTCTTC
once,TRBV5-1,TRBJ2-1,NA,CASSLARPSDEQFF,TGCGCCAGCAGCTTGGCACGCCCGAGCGATGAGCAGTTCTTC
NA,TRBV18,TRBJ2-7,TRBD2,CASSPAGLAGVYEQYF,TGTGCCAGCTCCCCCGCAGGACTAGCGGGAGTTTACGAGCAGTACTTC
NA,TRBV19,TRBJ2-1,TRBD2,CASRSGRFENEQFF,TGTGCCAGTAGAAGCGGGAGATTTGAAAATGAGCAGTTCTTC
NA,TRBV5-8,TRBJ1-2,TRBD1,CASSSTGGARGVLGYTF,TGTGCCAGCAGCTCTACAGGGGGCGCAAGAGGAGTCCTAGGCTACACCTTC
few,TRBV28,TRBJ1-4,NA,CAIRRGTNEKLFF,TGTGCCATCCGGAGAGGAACTAATGAAAAACTGTTTTTT
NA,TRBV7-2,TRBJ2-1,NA,CAGSLRRQYNEQFF,TGTGCCGGCAGCTTACGCCGACAGTACAATGAGCAGTTCTTC
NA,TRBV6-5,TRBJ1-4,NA,CASRRGTTNEKLFF,TGTGCCAGCAGAAGGGGGACAACTAATGAAAAACTGTTTTTT
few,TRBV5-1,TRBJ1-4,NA,CASSLEGGFREKLFF,TGCGCCAGCAGCTTGGAGGGGGGGTTCCGTGAAAAACTGTTTTTT
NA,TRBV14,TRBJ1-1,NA,CASSRTGNTEAFF,TGTGCCAGCAGCCGAACAGGAAACACTGAAGCTTTCTTT
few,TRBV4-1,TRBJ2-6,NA,CASSFRGAGANVLTF,TGCGCCAGCAGCTTCAGGGGGGCTGGGGCCAACGTCCTGACTTTC
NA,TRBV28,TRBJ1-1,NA,CASSSYRAVAEAFF,TGTGCCAGCAGTTCGTACAGGGCGGTCGCTGAAGCTTTCTTT
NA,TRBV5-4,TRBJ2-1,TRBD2,CASSRPPAGGFNNEQFF,TGTGCCAGCAGCCGGCCGCCAGCGGGGGGCTTTAACAATGAGCAGTTCTTC
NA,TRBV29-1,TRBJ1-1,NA,CSVGLRTEAFF,TGCAGCGTTGGGCTGCGGACAGAAGCTTTCTTT
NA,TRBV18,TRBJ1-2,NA,CASSPPGAGPSTNYGYTF,TGTGCCAGCTCACCCCCCGGAGCAGGGCCCTCTACTAACTATGGCTACACCTTC
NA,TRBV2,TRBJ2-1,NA,CASTPGLSSYNEQFF,TGTGCCAGCACCCCGGGACTCAGCTCCTACAATGAGCAGTTCTTC
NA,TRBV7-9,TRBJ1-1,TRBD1,CASSFRDRQAFF,TGTGCCAGCAGCTTCCGGGACAGGCAAGCTTTCTTT
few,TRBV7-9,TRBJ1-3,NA,CASSLASGASLNTIYF,TGTGCCAGCAGCTTAGCGAGCGGGGCCAGCTTAAACACCATATATTTT
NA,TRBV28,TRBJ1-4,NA,CATQLPGGVDEKLFF,TGTGCCACCCAATTGCCGGGAGGGGTGGATGAAAAACTGTTTTTT
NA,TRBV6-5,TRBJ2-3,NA,CASESGSWDTQYF,TGTGCCAGTGAATCGGGGAGCTGGGATACGCAGTATTTT
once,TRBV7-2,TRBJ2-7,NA,CASSLGVATNYEQYF,TGTGCCAGCAGCTTAGGGGTAGCTACCAACTACGAGCAGTACTTC
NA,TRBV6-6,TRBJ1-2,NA,CASSYSPGGVYGYTF,TGTGCCAGCAGTTACTCGCCGGGGGGAGTATATGGCTACACCTTC
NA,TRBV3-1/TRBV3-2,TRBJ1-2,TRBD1,CASSPGQVVGYTF,TGTGCCAGCAGCCCGGGACAGGTCGTTGGCTACACCTTC
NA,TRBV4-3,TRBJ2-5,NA,CASSQGHGNQETQYF,TGCGCCAGCAGCCAAGGACACGGTAATCAAGAGACCCAGTACTTC
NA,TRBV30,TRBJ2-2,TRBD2,CASDERGNTGELFF,TGTGCCTCCGATGAGCGGGGCAACACCGGGGAGCTGTTTTTT
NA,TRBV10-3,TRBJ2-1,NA,CAISVIPENSEQFF,TGTGCCATCAGTGTAATCCCCGAGAACAGTGAGCAGTTCTTC
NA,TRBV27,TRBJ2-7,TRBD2,CASSPGGRYEQYF,TGTGCCAGCAGTCCGGGGGGGAGGTACGAGCAGTACTTC
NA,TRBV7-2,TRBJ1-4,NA,CASSLGAGNEKLFF,TGTGCCAGCAGCTTAGGGGCAGGGAACGAAAAACTGTTTTTT
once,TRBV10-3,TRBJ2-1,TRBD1,CAISGSGGWDNEQFF,TGTGCCATCAGTGGTTCAGGGGGTTGGGACAATGAGCAGTTCTTC
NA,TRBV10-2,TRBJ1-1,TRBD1,CASKQGAWGEAFF,TGCGCCAGCAAACAGGGGGCCTGGGGTGAAGCTTTCTTT